Presented here are 4 T cell receptor beta chains from one specimen sequenced in a study of OX40 agonist ivuxolimab in advanced cancers. Repertoires were generated with immunoSEQ multiplex PCR, while TCRdb's copy carries only in-frame clones and drops some. The sample shows 35,000 to 40,000 clones, around 80% of them seen only once. Sequencing used CD4+ or CD8+ T cells sorted from blood, obtained in a trial of the OX40 agonist ivuxolimab. These receptors all stem from an adult with an advanced solid tumor such as melanoma, head and neck, liver or kidney cancer.

The rearrangement joins TRBV2 to TRBJ1-2, with a possible D match to TRBD1 (6 bases). CDR3 length: 15 amino acids. The V end was cut by 2 bases, the J end by 4 bases, with 14 bases between. Germline CDR1 SNHLY, CDR2 FYNNEI. The CDR3 DNA sequence: TGTGCCAGCAGTGAAAGCTGGGGGGCCGGCTATGGCTACACCTTC. This translates into CASSESWGAGYGYTF.

This chain links TRBV11-1 with TRBJ2-7, with a possible D match to TRBD2 (6 bases). V was shortened by 5 bases and J by 4 bases, with 18 bases between the two germline ends. The CDR3 runs 15 residues. CDR1 SGHAT and CDR2 FQDESV come from the germline V gene (reference sequence). The DNA for the CDR3 is TGTGCCAGCAGCCCCCCTTCCCGGGGGAATTACGAGCAGTACTTC. This sequence encodes CASSPPSRGNYEQYF.

This chain uses TRBV5-5 with TRBJ1-1; 7 bases are a match to TRBD1. There are 14 residues in the CDR3. J gave up 0 bases and V 4 bases, and 3 bases lay outside the gene matches. Germline lookup yields CDR1 SGHKS and CDR2 YYEKEE (reference sequence). The CDR3 nucleotides are TGTGCCAGCAGCCCGGGACAGATGAACACTGAAGCTTTCTTT. It translates to CASSPGQMNTEAFF.

The J gene is TRBJ1-1, the V gene TRBV5-1, with a possible D match to TRBD1 (5 bases). The CDR3 totals 14 residues. CDR1 SGHRS and CDR2 YFSETQ come from the germline V gene. V was trimmed by 1 base and J by 2 bases, leaving 9 bases between them. The CDR3 here is CASSLWGSNTEAFF. The CDR3 bases are TGCGCCAGCAGCTTGTGGGGGAGTAACACTGAAGCTTTCTTT.